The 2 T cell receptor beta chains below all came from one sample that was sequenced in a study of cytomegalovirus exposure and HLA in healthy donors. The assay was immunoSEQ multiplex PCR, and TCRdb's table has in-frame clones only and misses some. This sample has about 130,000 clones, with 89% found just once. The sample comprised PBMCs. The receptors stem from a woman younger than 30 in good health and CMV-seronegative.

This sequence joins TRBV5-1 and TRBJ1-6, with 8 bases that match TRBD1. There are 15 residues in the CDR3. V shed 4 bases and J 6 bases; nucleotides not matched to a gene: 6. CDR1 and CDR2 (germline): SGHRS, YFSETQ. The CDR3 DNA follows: TGCGCCAGCAGCGGGGATGGACAGGGTAATTCACCCCTCCACTTT. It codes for CASSGDGQGNSPLHF.

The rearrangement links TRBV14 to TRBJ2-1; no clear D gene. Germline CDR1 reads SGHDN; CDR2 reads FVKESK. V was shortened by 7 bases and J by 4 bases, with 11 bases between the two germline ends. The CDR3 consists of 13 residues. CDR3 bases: TGTGCCAGCACTCCCCGAGGATACAATGAGCAGTTCTTC. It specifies CASTPRGYNEQFF.